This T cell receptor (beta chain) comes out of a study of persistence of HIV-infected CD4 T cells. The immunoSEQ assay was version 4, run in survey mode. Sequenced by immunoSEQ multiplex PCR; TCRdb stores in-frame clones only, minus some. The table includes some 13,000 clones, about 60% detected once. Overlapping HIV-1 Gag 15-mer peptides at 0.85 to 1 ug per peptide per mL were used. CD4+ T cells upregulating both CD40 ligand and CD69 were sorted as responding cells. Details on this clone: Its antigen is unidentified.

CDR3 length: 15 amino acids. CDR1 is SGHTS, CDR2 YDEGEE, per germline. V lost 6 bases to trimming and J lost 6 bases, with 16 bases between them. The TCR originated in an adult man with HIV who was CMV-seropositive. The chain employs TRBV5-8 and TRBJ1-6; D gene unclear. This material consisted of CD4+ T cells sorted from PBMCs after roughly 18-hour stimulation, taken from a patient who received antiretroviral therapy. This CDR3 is CASTLEGRSNSPLHF. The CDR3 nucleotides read TGTGCCAGCACCCTGGAAGGGCGAAGTAATTCACCCCTCCACTTT.